Below are 20 T cell receptor beta chains sequenced from a single sample in a study of T cell responses to AZD1222 COVID-19 vaccine. Measured with immunoSEQ multiplex PCR; TCRdb has only the in-frame clones, and not every one. Found here are approximately 50,000 clones, about 86% of them singletons; the top ten hold about 7.1%. The sample here was peripheral blood, taken 28 days after the second AZD1222 dose. Every receptor here comes from an adult who received the AZD1222 COVID-19 vaccine.

This chain links TRBV18 with TRBJ2-1, with unresolved D. Germline CDR1 KGHSH, CDR2 LQKENI. Trimming removed 3 bases at V and 6 bases at J, with 3 bases between. The CDR3 extends over 11 amino acids. CDR3 in amino acids: CASSPSNEQFF. In DNA form, the CDR3 reads TGTGCCAGCTCACCCAGCAATGAGCAGTTCTTC.

The chain uses TRBV6-5 and TRBJ1-1; TRBD1 might be the D (5 bases). Germline V lookup: CDR1 MNHEY, CDR2 SVGAGI. The CDR3 has 15 amino acids. V lost 2 bases to trimming and J lost 8 bases, with 18 bases between them. CDR3 sequence: CASSYGVGGWGEAFF. CDR3 DNA sequence: TGTGCCAGCAGTTACGGGGTTGGAGGGTGGGGGGAAGCTTTCTTT.

The V gene is TRBV5-1, the J gene TRBJ2-3; 7 nucleotides match TRBD2. CDR3 length equals 16 residues. Trimming took 0 bases from V and 4 from J; bases not matched to a gene: 8. The germline V gene encodes CDR1 SGHRS and CDR2 YFSETQ. The CDR3, as DNA: TGCGCCAGCAGCTTGGCAGGCGGGAGAGTGGCAGATACGCAGTATTTT. Its protein product is CASSLAGGRVADTQYF.

The chain employs TRBV6-5 and TRBJ2-1, with 7 bases fitting TRBD2. CDR3 length: 14 amino acids. With V trimmed by 6 bases and J by 9 bases, 11 bases remained unmatched. Looked up from germline, CDR1 is MNHEY and CDR2 is SVGAGI. The CDR3, as DNA: TGTGCCAGCAGCCCCAGAGGAGGGGAGGGTGAGCAGTTCTTC. Translating gives CASSPRGGEGEQFF.

The chain recombines TRBV10-3 with TRBJ1-5, with D possibly matching TRBD1 (5 bases). Trimming stripped 6 bases from V and 5 bases from J, with 11 bases between. Germline V gives CDR1 ENHRY, CDR2 SYGVKD. The CDR3 loop spans 13 amino acids. The CDR3 loop reads CAIRARDDQPQHF. The CDR3 DNA follows: TGTGCCATCAGGGCCAGGGACGATCAGCCCCAGCATTTT.

This clone has a handful of counts. This chain uses TRBV5-5 with TRBJ1-1, with 8 positions matching TRBD1. Germline lookup yields CDR1 SGHKS and CDR2 YYEKEE (reference sequence). This CDR3 is 12 amino acids long. V lost 5 bases to trimming and J lost 4 bases; unmatched junction nucleotides: 1. CDR3 DNA sequence: TGTGCCAGCAGAACAGGGGGCACTGAAGCTTTCTTT. It yields the protein CASRTGGTEAFF.

The chain employs TRBV3-1 (or the pseudogene TRBV3-2) and TRBJ1-4, with 7 nucleotides matching TRBD1. Germline lookup yields CDR1 LGHDT and CDR2 YNNKEL (reference sequence). The CDR3 covers 14 residues. V lost 3 bases and J lost 7; bases outside the gene matches: 5. The CDR3, as DNA: TGTGCCAGCAGCCAGGGGTCAGGGGGTGAAAAACTGTTTTTT. It is translated as CASSQGSGGEKLFF.

CDR3 sequence (DNA): TGTGCCAGCTGGACAGGCCCAACCTACGAGCAGTACTTC. Translation: CASWTGPTYEQYF. V is TRBV28 and J is TRBJ2-7, with 7 bases fitting TRBD1. The V gene end was trimmed by 8 bases and the J gene end by 2 bases; junction bases not matched to a gene: 6. The CDR3 runs 13 residues. The V gene's germline CDR1 is MDHEN and CDR2 SYDVKM. Using reference TRBV28 and TRBJ2-7 for the parts outside the CDR3, the full variable domain is DVKVTQSSRYLVKRTGEKVFLECVQDMDHENMFWYRQDPGLGLRLIYFSYDVKMKEKGDIPEGYSVSREKKERFSLILESASTNQTSMYLCASWTGPTYEQYFGPGTRLTVT.

The J gene is TRBJ1-4, the V gene TRBV7-9; D not resolved. Germline CDR1 is SEHNR and CDR2 is FQNEAQ (reference sequence). The ends were cut back, 4 bases at V and 3 bases at J, with 9 bases in the middle. The CDR3 extends over 14 amino acids. The CDR3 DNA reads as TGTGCCAGCAGCTCCGGACTTTCTAATGAAAAACTGTTTTTT. It is translated as CASSSGLSNEKLFF.

V is TRBV7-2 and J is TRBJ2-2; TRBD1 or TRBD2 may be the D gene (6 bases each). Germline CDR1 is SGHTA and CDR2 is FQGNSA. This CDR3 is 15 amino acids long. V shed 8 bases and J shed 5 bases, with 18 bases lying between them. The CDR3 sequence is CASGAGGARTGELFF. The CDR3 DNA follows: TGTGCCAGCGGGGCCGGGGGCGCAAGGACCGGGGAGCTGTTTTTT.

The chain links TRBV19 to TRBJ2-6; unclear D gene. The V end lost 0 bases, the J end lost 2 bases, and 2 bases lay between the germline ends. The CDR3 totals 14 residues. Germline V gene sequence: CDR1 LNHDA, CDR2 SQIVND (reference sequence). In DNA, the CDR3 is TGTGCCAGTAGTATAGATCCTGGGGCCAACGTCCTGACTTTC. This encodes CASSIDPGANVLTF. Full variable domain (missing parts from reference TRBV19 and TRBJ2-6): DGGITQSPKYLFRKEGQNVTLSCEQNLNHDAMYWYRQDPGQGLRLIYYSQIVNDFQKGDIAEGYSVSREKKESFPLTVTSAQKNPTAFYLCASSIDPGANVLTFGAGSRLTVL.

V and J are TRBV29-1 and TRBJ2-3; TRBD2 agrees at 10 bases. The CDR3 runs 16 residues. J lost 0 bases, V lost 5 bases, and 8 bases had no gene match. In germline, CDR1 is SQVTM, CDR2 ANQGSEA. CDR3 in DNA: TGCAGCGTTACCAGGACTAGCGGAAGCAGCACAGATACGCAGTATTTT. Its translation is CSVTRTSGSSTDTQYF.

J is TRBJ1-1 and V is TRBV27; D is unresolved. This CDR3 region has 14 residues. V was cut by 0 bases and J by 2 bases, with 7 bases left in between. Per germline, CDR1 MNHEY and CDR2 SMNVEV (reference sequence). CDR3 sequence (DNA): TGTGCCAGCAGTTTATCAGGAGTTAACACTGAAGCTTTCTTT. Its translation is CASSLSGVNTEAFF.

The chain carries TRBV4-3 and TRBJ2-1; 9 bases match TRBD2. The CDR3 runs to 16 residues. The V gene's germline CDR1 is LGHNA and CDR2 YSLEER. With V trimmed by 0 bases and J by 5 bases, 5 bases remained unmatched. CDR3 protein: CASSQDPSGINNEQFF. The DNA for the CDR3 is TGCGCCAGCAGCCAAGACCCTAGCGGGATTAACAATGAGCAGTTCTTC.

In DNA form, the CDR3 reads TGTGCCAGCAGCCAAGGGGGACAGGGGAATGGCTACACCTTC. This gives the protein CASSQGGQGNGYTF. The chain has TRBV3-1 (or the pseudogene TRBV3-2) and TRBJ1-2, with 10 bases identical to TRBD1. Germline CDR1 reads LGHDT; CDR2 reads YNNKEL (reference sequence). V lost 1 base, J lost 6 bases, and 2 bases stayed unmatched. This CDR3 region has 14 residues.

The chain joins TRBV3-1 (or the pseudogene TRBV3-2) to TRBJ2-5; D is possibly TRBD1 (5 bases). Trimming shortened V by 5 bases and J by 4 bases, and 11 bases separated the two germline ends. Germline V gene data show CDR1 as LGHDT and CDR2 as YNNKEL (reference sequence). The CDR3 length is 13 residues. DNA of the CDR3: TGTGCCAGCAGCGTGGGGCTGAGAGAGACCCAGTACTTC. It is translated as CASSVGLRETQYF.

The V gene is TRBV2, the J gene TRBJ2-2; unclear D gene. CDR3 size: 15 residues. Germline CDR1 is SNHLY and CDR2 is FYNNEI. V was shortened by 2 bases and J by 4 bases, with 11 bases between the two germline ends. The CDR3 DNA reads as TGTGCCAGCAGTGAATCAAGTTGGAGCACCGGGGAGCTGTTTTTT. As protein: CASSESSWSTGELFF.

The chain links TRBV6-2 or TRBV6-3 to TRBJ1-5, with a weak D call TRBD1 (5 bases). The CDR3 contains 13 residues. Germline V lookup: CDR1 MNHEY, CDR2 SVGEGT. V was shortened by 2 bases and J by 4 bases, with 6 bases between the two germline ends. For the CDR3, the DNA is TGTGCCAGCAGTTACAGACAGAATCAGCCCCAGCATTTT. This translates into CASSYRQNQPQHF.

This chain joins TRBV12-3 or TRBV12-4 and TRBJ2-3, with a possible D match to TRBD2 (6 bases). The CDR3 runs 13 residues. Trimming removed 6 bases at V and 0 bases at J, with 7 bases between. The CDR3, as DNA: TGTGCCAGCAGCGGAGGGAGCACAGATACGCAGTATTTT. Its translation is CASSGGSTDTQYF.

Here the CDR3 DNA reads TGCGCCAGCAGCCCTGGGACAGGGCGACAGCCCCAGCATTTT. Encoded protein: CASSPGTGRQPQHF. The genes are TRBV5-1 and TRBJ1-5, with 9 positions matching TRBD1. Trimming at V came to 4 bases and at J to 7 bases, leaving 6 bases not matched to a gene. The length of the CDR3 is 14 residues. From germline, CDR1 is SGHRS and CDR2 YFSETQ.